These T cell receptor beta chains were read from a single sample in a study of control samples from healthy donors and cancer patients. Assay: immunoSEQ multiplex PCR; the TCRdb copy retains only in-frame clones and omits some. The sample lists about 140,000 clones; around nine tenths were seen once. Sequencing was performed on blood. Receptors originate from a woman aged 30 to 39 in good health. The CDR3 runs from the conserved cysteine through the conserved F or W. Fields, in order: CDR3 DNA, CDR3 protein, J gene, V gene, D gene, clone size. The D gene is left open where the match is weak. Part of the rows lack a size; the others show once, few, many or a class for expanded clones.

DNA: TGTGCCAGTAGTAATAACAGGAATGCCAGAACTGAAGCTTTCTTT
CDR3: CASSNNRNARTEAFF
J: TRBJ1-1
V: TRBV19
D: NA
size: NA

DNA: TGTGCCAGCAGCCGGAGGGGGCCCACCGGGGAGCTGTTTTTT
CDR3: CASSRRGPTGELFF
J: TRBJ2-2
V: TRBV3-1/TRBV3-2
D: NA
size: NA

DNA: TGTGCCTGGAGTGCGGGGCAGGGGATTGGCGAAGCTTTCTTT
CDR3: CAWSAGQGIGEAFF
J: TRBJ1-1
V: TRBV30
D: NA
size: NA

DNA: TGCGCCAGCAGCGCCCTCCAGGGGAATCAGCCCCAGCATTTT
CDR3: CASSALQGNQPQHF
J: TRBJ1-5
V: TRBV5-1
D: NA
size: NA

DNA: TGTGCCACCACGAGCCCGACCCGCTGGTGGTATGGCTACACCTTC
CDR3: CATTSPTRWWYGYTF
J: TRBJ1-2
V: TRBV28
D: NA
size: NA

DNA: TGTGCCAGCAGTGAAGCCCCCTCTGGAAACACCATATATTTT
CDR3: CASSEAPSGNTIYF
J: TRBJ1-3
V: TRBV6-1
D: NA
size: NA

DNA: TGTGCCAGCAGCCTAGGGGGCCCCTACGAGCAGTACTTC
CDR3: CASSLGGPYEQYF
J: TRBJ2-7
V: TRBV5-5
D: TRBD1
size: NA

DNA: TGTGTCAGAAGCTTAGGCCTCTGTGATAGCGGGAAGATGACAGGTGGGGAGCTGTTTTTT
CDR3: CVRSLGLCDSGKMTGGELFF
J: TRBJ2-2
V: TRBV7-5
D: NA
size: NA

DNA: TGTGCCAGTAGTATAGGCAGGGGGGACAGGGTGGGACTTAGCAATCAGCCCCAGCATTTT
CDR3: CASSIGRGDRVGLSNQPQHF
J: TRBJ1-5
V: TRBV19
D: TRBD1
size: NA

DNA: TGTGCCAGCTCACCGACGGAGTCTGGAAACACCATATATTTT
CDR3: CASSPTESGNTIYF
J: TRBJ1-3
V: TRBV18
D: NA
size: NA

DNA: TGTGCCAGCAGTGCGTGGGGACAGAACTACGAGCAGTACTTC
CDR3: CASSAWGQNYEQYF
J: TRBJ2-7
V: TRBV25-1
D: TRBD1
size: NA

DNA: TGTGCCAGCAGCTTAGACGGACAGGGGGAAGAGACCCAGTACTTC
CDR3: CASSLDGQGEETQYF
J: TRBJ2-5
V: TRBV11-3
D: TRBD1
size: NA

DNA: TGTGCCAGCAGCCTTGGGACCCCCCGCTGGGGTGAGCAGTTCTTC
CDR3: CASSLGTPRWGEQFF
J: TRBJ2-1
V: TRBV3-1/TRBV3-2
D: NA
size: NA

DNA: TGTGCCAGCACCGCCGGGGGGCCTGGAAACACCATATATTTT
CDR3: CASTAGGPGNTIYF
J: TRBJ1-3
V: TRBV6-5
D: NA
size: NA

DNA: TGTGCCAGCAGTTACGGACAGGGGGAGAATCAGCCCCAGCATTTT
CDR3: CASSYGQGENQPQHF
J: TRBJ1-5
V: TRBV6-5
D: TRBD1
size: NA

DNA: TGTGCCTGGAGTTCAGGGTCTGGGGCCAACGTCCTGACTTTC
CDR3: CAWSSGSGANVLTF
J: TRBJ2-6
V: TRBV30
D: NA
size: NA

DNA: TGTGCCAGCAGTTTGAGGAGAGCTGATCCCCAGCATTTT
CDR3: CASSLRRADPQHF
J: TRBJ1-5
V: TRBV27
D: NA
size: NA

DNA: TGTGCCAGCAGCCATCGTCCGACCAAAGAGACCCAGTACTTC
CDR3: CASSHRPTKETQYF
J: TRBJ2-5
V: TRBV3-1/TRBV3-2
D: NA
size: NA

DNA: TGTGCCAGCAGGCTACACGAAGAGACCCAGTACTTC
CDR3: CASRLHEETQYF
J: TRBJ2-5
V: TRBV11-2
D: NA
size: NA

DNA: TGTGCCAGCAGCCAAGGGGGGTGGCGGGAGGGCGGAGAGCAGTTCTTC
CDR3: CASSQGGWREGGEQFF
J: TRBJ2-1
V: TRBV3-1/TRBV3-2
D: TRBD2
size: NA

DNA: TGTGCCAGCAGCGTCCAGACAGGGAAACGGGGTGACACCATATATTTT
CDR3: CASSVQTGKRGDTIYF
J: TRBJ1-3
V: TRBV9
D: TRBD1
size: NA

DNA: TGTGCCAGCAGCGAGACGCGGAGGGTCCAAGAGACCCAGTACTTC
CDR3: CASSETRRVQETQYF
J: TRBJ2-5
V: TRBV7-6
D: NA
size: NA

DNA: TGTGCCAGCAGCAAACCACCGGGACTAGCATCCGAGCAGTACTTC
CDR3: CASSKPPGLASEQYF
J: TRBJ2-7
V: TRBV5-6
D: TRBD2
size: once

DNA: TGTGCCAGCAGCTCGACGGGACGGAATTCACCCCTCCACTTT
CDR3: CASSSTGRNSPLHF
J: TRBJ1-6
V: TRBV7-9
D: NA
size: NA

DNA: TGTGCCAGCAGTGAACCGAATATCTACAATGAGCAGTTCTTC
CDR3: CASSEPNIYNEQFF
J: TRBJ2-1
V: TRBV25-1
D: NA
size: NA

DNA: TGTGCCAGCAGCCAAGGAACGGCGCGGAGAAACACCGGGGAGCTGTTTTTT
CDR3: CASSQGTARRNTGELFF
J: TRBJ2-2
V: TRBV4-2
D: NA
size: NA

DNA: TGTGCCAGCAGTTTAAGAGCGGGAGCGGGCTACGAGCAGTACTTC
CDR3: CASSLRAGAGYEQYF
J: TRBJ2-7
V: TRBV27
D: TRBD2
size: NA

DNA: TGTGCCAGCAGCAGATGGGACACGGAAGAGACCCAGTACTTC
CDR3: CASSRWDTEETQYF
J: TRBJ2-5
V: TRBV9
D: NA
size: NA

DNA: TGTGCCAGCAGCTCCTCAACGGGACAGATCGGGTCACCCCTCCACTTT
CDR3: CASSSSTGQIGSPLHF
J: TRBJ1-6
V: TRBV7-2
D: TRBD1
size: NA

DNA: TGTGCCACCAGCAGAGACAGGGGAAGAAACACCATATATTTT
CDR3: CATSRDRGRNTIYF
J: TRBJ1-3
V: TRBV15
D: NA
size: once

DNA: TGTGCCAGCAGCCCGGGCCACCGGGGTGAAGCTTTCTTT
CDR3: CASSPGHRGEAFF
J: TRBJ1-1
V: TRBV12-3/TRBV12-4
D: NA
size: NA

DNA: TGCAGCGTTCAGAGGGACACCACAGATACGCAGTATTTT
CDR3: CSVQRDTTDTQYF
J: TRBJ2-3
V: TRBV29-1
D: NA
size: NA

DNA: TGTGCCTGGAGTGTACAAAGTTACAATGAGCAGTTCTTC
CDR3: CAWSVQSYNEQFF
J: TRBJ2-1
V: TRBV30
D: NA
size: NA

DNA: TGTGCCAGCAGCTCACCAGCGGGACGGGGAGAGCAGTTCTTC
CDR3: CASSSPAGRGEQFF
J: TRBJ2-1
V: TRBV7-6
D: TRBD2
size: NA

DNA: TGTGCCAGCAGTTTAAACGCATATTCCGGCTACACCTTC
CDR3: CASSLNAYSGYTF
J: TRBJ1-2
V: TRBV28
D: NA
size: NA

DNA: TGTGCCAGCAGTAACGAGAGGAATTCACCCCTCCACTTT
CDR3: CASSNERNSPLHF
J: TRBJ1-6
V: TRBV6-5
D: NA
size: NA

DNA: TGCAGCGTTGTAATACAGGGGGCGCGCACCGGGGAGCTGTTTTTT
CDR3: CSVVIQGARTGELFF
J: TRBJ2-2
V: TRBV29-1
D: TRBD1
size: NA

DNA: TGCAGTGCCAGTTCACGGGACACAGCTCAGCCCCAGCATTTT
CDR3: CSASSRDTAQPQHF
J: TRBJ1-5
V: TRBV20-1
D: NA
size: NA

DNA: TGTGCCAGCAGCGGACCGGACAGAGCTAATGAAAAACTGTTTTTT
CDR3: CASSGPDRANEKLFF
J: TRBJ1-4
V: TRBV7-2
D: NA
size: NA

DNA: TGCGCCCGCAGCCGGCAGGGTACGGGCACAGATACGCAGTATTTT
CDR3: CARSRQGTGTDTQYF
J: TRBJ2-3
V: TRBV4-1
D: NA
size: NA

DNA: TGTGCCAGCAGCCCAGGGGGGGCCAATGTCTATGAGCAGTTCTTC
CDR3: CASSPGGANVYEQFF
J: TRBJ2-1
V: TRBV3-1/TRBV3-2
D: NA
size: once

DNA: TGCGCCAGCAGCTTGTCGAACACTGAAGCTTTCTTT
CDR3: CASSLSNTEAFF
J: TRBJ1-1
V: TRBV5-1
D: NA
size: once

DNA: TGTGCCAGCAGTTACCCCCGGACTAGCGGGAGCAGGATTTCCTACAATGAGCAGTTCTTC
CDR3: CASSYPRTSGSRISYNEQFF
J: TRBJ2-1
V: TRBV28
D: TRBD2
size: NA

DNA: TGTGCCAGCCGGATTGAAGGGTTCAGCAATCAGCCCCAGCATTTT
CDR3: CASRIEGFSNQPQHF
J: TRBJ1-5
V: TRBV28
D: NA
size: once

DNA: TGTGCCAGCAGTTCCCTCCCCGGGACAAGAAAACAAGAGACCCAGTACTTC
CDR3: CASSSLPGTRKQETQYF
J: TRBJ2-5
V: TRBV28
D: NA
size: NA

DNA: TGTGCCAGCAGCCCGACCCGGGGGGTGCGCACAGATACGCAGTATTTT
CDR3: CASSPTRGVRTDTQYF
J: TRBJ2-3
V: TRBV3-1/TRBV3-2
D: TRBD2
size: NA

DNA: TGTGCCAGCAGTGACTCGGGGGGACAACCCTACAATGAGCAGTTCTTC
CDR3: CASSDSGGQPYNEQFF
J: TRBJ2-1
V: TRBV6-4
D: NA
size: NA

DNA: TGTGCCTGGAGTCCGGGCCGGGACAGGGGTGGCTACACCTTC
CDR3: CAWSPGRDRGGYTF
J: TRBJ1-2
V: TRBV30
D: TRBD1
size: NA

DNA: TGTGCCAGCAGCAACGGGGACAGACCTAATGAAAAACTGTTTTTT
CDR3: CASSNGDRPNEKLFF
J: TRBJ1-4
V: TRBV21-1
D: NA
size: NA

DNA: TGCGCCAGCAGCTTTAACTGGAACACTGAAGCTTTCTTT
CDR3: CASSFNWNTEAFF
J: TRBJ1-1
V: TRBV5-1
D: NA
size: NA

DNA: TGCGCCAGCAGCTTGGGAAGCACAGATACGCAGTATTTT
CDR3: CASSLGSTDTQYF
J: TRBJ2-3
V: TRBV5-1
D: NA
size: NA

DNA: TGTGCCAGCAGCTTAGCTCACGAGCAGTACTTC
CDR3: CASSLAHEQYF
J: TRBJ2-7
V: TRBV7-2
D: NA
size: NA

DNA: TGTGCCATCACGGGGACAGGGGACGATACGCAGTATTTT
CDR3: CAITGTGDDTQYF
J: TRBJ2-3
V: TRBV10-3
D: TRBD1
size: NA

DNA: TGTGCCAGCAGTTTAAATTACATGGGTTCACCCCTCCACTTT
CDR3: CASSLNYMGSPLHF
J: TRBJ1-6
V: TRBV27
D: NA
size: NA